This TCR beta chain appears in the sequencing data of a study of cytomegalovirus exposure and HLA in healthy donors. Study findings and constraints: Later genetic work tied a missense DCLRE1C variant to beta-chain V and J trimming. Donors were assumed by presence/absence analyses to have roughly uniform sequencing depth. Earlier results showed most TCR beta V segments being productive about 87% or about 30% of the time. The study reported that TCR beta sequences accurately predicted HLA-A and HLA-B alleles in most subjects.

Worth noting for this clone: Its antigen remains unknown.

Germline loops: CDR1 MNHEY, CDR2 SVGAGI. CDR3 length: 15 amino acids. V lost 6 bases, J lost 0 bases, and 8 bases stayed unmatched. The PCR used 60 Vbeta and 13 Jbeta primers. Assay: immunoSEQ multiplex PCR; the TCRdb copy retains only in-frame clones and omits some. Among roughly 160,000 clones listed, around 80% were seen once. The sequence came from a man aged 40-55 years in good health and CMV-seronegative. The V call is TRBV6-5, the J call TRBJ2-7, with TRBD2 identical over 7 bases. The sequenced sample was PBMCs. CDR3 residues: CASSLIAGFSYEQYF. Here the CDR3 DNA reads TGTGCCAGCAGCCTAATAGCGGGCTTCTCCTACGAGCAGTACTTC.